The TCR beta chain described here comes from a study of blood T cell repertoires in COVID-19. Trimming took 7 bases from V and 2 from J, leaving 15 bases between them. This CDR3 has 14 residues. The V gene's germline CDR1 is MDHEN and CDR2 SYDVKM. A Seattle source enrolled patients during active infection and followed them longitudinally. In the original workflow: Quantification of nucleated cells was approximated via reference gene primer amplification. Clones were sequenced by immunoSEQ multiplex PCR, and TCRdb holds only the in-frame ones, with some missing. V, J and clone size are those of that table, while D and trimming were read from the DNA. The profile shows 150,000 to 200,000 clones, around 80% of them singletons.

The TCR comes from a woman aged 60-70 years with COVID-19, enrolled during active disease. The sample comprised peripheral blood. V gene TRBV28 combines with J gene TRBJ2-7; tentative D call: TRBD2 (7 bases). The CDR3 sequence is CASIAGEGAYEQYF. The DNA for the CDR3 is TGTGCCAGCATCGCCGGGGAGGGGGCCTACGAGCAGTACTTC.